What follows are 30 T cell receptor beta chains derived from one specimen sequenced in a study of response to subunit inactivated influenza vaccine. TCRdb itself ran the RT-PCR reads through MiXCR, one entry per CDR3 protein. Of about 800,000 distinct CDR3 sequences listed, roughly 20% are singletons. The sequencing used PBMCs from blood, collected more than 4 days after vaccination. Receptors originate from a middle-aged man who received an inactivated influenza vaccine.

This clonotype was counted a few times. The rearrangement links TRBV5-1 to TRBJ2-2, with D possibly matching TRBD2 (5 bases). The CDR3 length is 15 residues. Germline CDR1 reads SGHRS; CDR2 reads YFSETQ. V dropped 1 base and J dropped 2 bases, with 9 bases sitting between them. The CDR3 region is CASSLPSGNTGELFF. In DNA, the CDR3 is TGCGCCAGCAGCTTGCCGAGCGGAAACACCGGGGAGCTGTTTTTT.

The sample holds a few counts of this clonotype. As DNA, the CDR3 is TGTGCCACCAGCAGAGATATTAGCAATGAGCAGTTCTTC. Residues: CATSRDISNEQFF. The J gene is TRBJ2-1, the V gene TRBV15; D not certain. The length of the CDR3 is 13 residues. Trimming removed 0 bases from V and 6 bases from J, with 6 bases in between. CDR1 and CDR2 (germline): LNHNV, YYDKDF (reference sequence).

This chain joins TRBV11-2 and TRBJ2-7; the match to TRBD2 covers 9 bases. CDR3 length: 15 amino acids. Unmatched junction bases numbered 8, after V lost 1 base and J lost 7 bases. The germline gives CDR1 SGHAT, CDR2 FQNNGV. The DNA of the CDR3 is TGTGCCAGCAGCTTAGGCGGCGGGGGGGCCGGAGAGCAGTACTTC. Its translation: CASSLGGGGAGEQYF.

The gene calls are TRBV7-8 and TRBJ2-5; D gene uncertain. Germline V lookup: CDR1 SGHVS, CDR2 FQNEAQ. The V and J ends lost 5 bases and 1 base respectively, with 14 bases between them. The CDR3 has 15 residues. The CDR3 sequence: CASSPSRALQETQYF. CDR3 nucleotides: TGTGCCAGCAGCCCAAGTCGAGCGCTCCAAGAGACCCAGTACTTC.

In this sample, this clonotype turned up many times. Here the CDR3 DNA reads TGTGCCAGCAGCTTAGACCTAGCGGGAGGAAGAAGGGATACGCAGTATTTT. Its translation is CASSLDLAGGRRDTQYF. This sequence joins TRBV11-2 and TRBJ2-3; TRBD2 matches at 11 bases. V shed 0 bases and J 6 bases; nucleotides not matched to a gene: 8. The CDR3 has 17 amino acids. Germline loops: CDR1 SGHAT, CDR2 FQNNGV. Combining the CDR3 with reference TRBV11-2 and TRBJ2-3 gives the whole variable domain EAGVAQSPRYKIIEKRQSVAFWCNPISGHATLYWYQQILGQGPKLLIQFQNNGVVDDSQLPKDRFSAERLKGVDSTLKIQPAKLEDSAVYLCASSLDLAGGRRDTQYFGPGTRLTVL.

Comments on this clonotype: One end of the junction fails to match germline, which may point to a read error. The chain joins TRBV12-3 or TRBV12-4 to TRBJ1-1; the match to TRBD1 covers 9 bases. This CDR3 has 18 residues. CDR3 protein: CPSSRQRWDREENTEAFF. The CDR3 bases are TGTCCCAGCAGTCGCCAGAGGTGGGACAGGGAGGAGAACACTGAAGCTTTCTTT.

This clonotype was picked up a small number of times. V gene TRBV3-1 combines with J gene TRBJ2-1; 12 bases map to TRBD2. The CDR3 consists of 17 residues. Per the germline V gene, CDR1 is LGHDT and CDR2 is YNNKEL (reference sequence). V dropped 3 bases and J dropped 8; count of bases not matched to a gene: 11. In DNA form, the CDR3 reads TGTGCCAGCAGCCAGTACACTGGACTAGCGGGGAGGGATGAGCAGTTCTTC. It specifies CASSQYTGLAGRDEQFF.

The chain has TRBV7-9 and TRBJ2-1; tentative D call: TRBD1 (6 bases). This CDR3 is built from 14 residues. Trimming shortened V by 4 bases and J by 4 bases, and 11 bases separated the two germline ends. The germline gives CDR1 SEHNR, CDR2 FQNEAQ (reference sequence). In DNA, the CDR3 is TGTGCCAGCAGCTCAGGGGCCATATACAATGAGCAGTTCTTC. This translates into CASSSGAIYNEQFF.

CDR3 loop: CASSPTGMWYSNQPQHF. CDR3 DNA sequence: TGTGCCAGCAGTCCCACAGGGATGTGGTATAGCAATCAGCCCCAGCATTTT. The chain couples TRBV6-2 or TRBV6-3 to TRBJ1-5; a weak D match, TRBD1 (6 bases). Per germline, CDR1 MNHEY and CDR2 SVGEGT. Trimming stripped 5 bases from V and 0 bases from J, with 17 bases between. CDR3 length equals 17 residues.

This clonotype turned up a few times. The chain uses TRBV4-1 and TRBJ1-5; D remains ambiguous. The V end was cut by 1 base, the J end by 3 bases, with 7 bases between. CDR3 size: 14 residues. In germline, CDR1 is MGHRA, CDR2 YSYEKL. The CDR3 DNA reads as TGCGCCAGCAGCCAAGGGATTCCCAATCAGCCCCAGCATTTT. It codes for CASSQGIPNQPQHF.

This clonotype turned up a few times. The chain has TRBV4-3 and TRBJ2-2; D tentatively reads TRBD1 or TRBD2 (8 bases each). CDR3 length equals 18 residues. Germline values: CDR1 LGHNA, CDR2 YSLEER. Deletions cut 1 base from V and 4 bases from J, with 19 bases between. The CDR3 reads CASSQVLIAGQATGELFF. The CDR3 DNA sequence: TGCGCCAGCAGCCAAGTCCTTATAGCGGGACAGGCCACCGGGGAGCTGTTTTTT.

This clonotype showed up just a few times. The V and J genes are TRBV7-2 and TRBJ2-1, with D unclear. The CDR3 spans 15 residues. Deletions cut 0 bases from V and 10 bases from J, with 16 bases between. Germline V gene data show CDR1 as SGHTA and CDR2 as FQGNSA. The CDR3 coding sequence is TGTGCCAGCAGCTTAGCAGGTGGGCAGGCAAGAGAGCAGTTCTTC. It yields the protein CASSLAGGQAREQFF. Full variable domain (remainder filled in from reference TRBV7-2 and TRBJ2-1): GAGVSQSPSNKVTEKGKDVELRCDPISGHTALYWYRQSLGQGLEFLIYFQGNSAPDKSGLPSDRFSAERTGGSVSTLTIQRTQQEDSAVYLCASSLAGGQAREQFFGPGTRLTVL.

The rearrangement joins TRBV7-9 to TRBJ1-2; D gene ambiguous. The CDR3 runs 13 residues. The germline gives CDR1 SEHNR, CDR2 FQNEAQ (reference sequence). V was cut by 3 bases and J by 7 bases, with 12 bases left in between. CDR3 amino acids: CASSLGGPGGYTF. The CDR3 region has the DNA TGTGCCAGCAGCTTGGGAGGGCCCGGTGGCTACACCTTC. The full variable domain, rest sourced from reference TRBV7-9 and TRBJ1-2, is DTGVSQNPRHKITKRGQNVTFRCDPISEHNRLYWYRQTLGQGPEFLTYFQNEAQLEKSRLLSDRFSAERPKGSFSTLEIQRTEQGDSAMYLCASSLGGPGGYTFGSGTRLTVV.

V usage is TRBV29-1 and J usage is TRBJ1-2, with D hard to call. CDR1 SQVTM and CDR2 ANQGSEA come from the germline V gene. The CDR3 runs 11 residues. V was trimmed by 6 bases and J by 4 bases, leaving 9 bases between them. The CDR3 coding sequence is TGCAGCGTCGGTGACGGCTATGGCTACACCTTC. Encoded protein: CSVGDGYGYTF.

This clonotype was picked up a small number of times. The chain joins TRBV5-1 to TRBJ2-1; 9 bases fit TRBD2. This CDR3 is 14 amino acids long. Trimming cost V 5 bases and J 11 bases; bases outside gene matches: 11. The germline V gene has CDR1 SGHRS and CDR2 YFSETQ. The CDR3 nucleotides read TGCGCCAGCAGTGGGGTAGGTAGCGGGAGAAAGCAGTTCTTC. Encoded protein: CASSGVGSGRKQFF. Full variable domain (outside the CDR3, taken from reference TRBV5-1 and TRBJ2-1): KAGVTQTPRYLIKTRGQQVTLSCSPISGHRSVSWYQQTPGQGLQFLFEYFSETQRNKGNFPGRFSGRQFSNSRSEMNVSTLELGDSALYLCASSGVGSGRKQFFGPGTRLTVL.

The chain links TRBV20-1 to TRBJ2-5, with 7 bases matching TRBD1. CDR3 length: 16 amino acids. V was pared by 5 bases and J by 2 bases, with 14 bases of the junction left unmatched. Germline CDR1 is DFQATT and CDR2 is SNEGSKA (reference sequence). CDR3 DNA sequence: TGCAGTGCTGGGAACCGACAGGGAGCACCTCAAGAGACCCAGTACTTC. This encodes CSAGNRQGAPQETQYF.

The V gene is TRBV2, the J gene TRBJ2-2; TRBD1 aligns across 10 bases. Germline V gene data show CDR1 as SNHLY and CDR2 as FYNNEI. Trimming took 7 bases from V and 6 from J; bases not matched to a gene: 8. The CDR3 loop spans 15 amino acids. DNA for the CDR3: TGTGCCAGCAATCGGGGGACAGGGGACGCCGGGGAGCTGTTTTTT. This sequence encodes CASNRGTGDAGELFF.

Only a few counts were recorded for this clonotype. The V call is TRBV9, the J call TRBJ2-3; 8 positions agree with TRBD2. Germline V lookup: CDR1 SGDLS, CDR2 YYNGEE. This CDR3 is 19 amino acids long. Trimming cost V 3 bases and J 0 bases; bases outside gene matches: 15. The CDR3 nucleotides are TGTGCCAGCAGCGCGGCATCCGTCTTTAGCGGGGCTAGCACAGATACGCAGTATTTT. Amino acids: CASSAASVFSGASTDTQYF.

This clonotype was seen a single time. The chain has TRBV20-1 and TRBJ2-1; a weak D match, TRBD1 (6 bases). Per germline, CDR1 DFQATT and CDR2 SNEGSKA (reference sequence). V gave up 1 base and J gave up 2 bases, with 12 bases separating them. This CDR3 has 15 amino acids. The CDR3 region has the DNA TGCAGTGCTAGAGCCTTCAGGGGCCCCTACAATGAGCAGTTCTTC. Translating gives CSARAFRGPYNEQFF.

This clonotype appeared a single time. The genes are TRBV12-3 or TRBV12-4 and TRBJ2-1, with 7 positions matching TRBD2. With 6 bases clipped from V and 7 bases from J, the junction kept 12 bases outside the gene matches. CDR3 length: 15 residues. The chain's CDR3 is CASRKSGIRLNEQFF. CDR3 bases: TGTGCCAGCAGGAAGAGCGGGATCCGTTTAAATGAGCAGTTCTTC.

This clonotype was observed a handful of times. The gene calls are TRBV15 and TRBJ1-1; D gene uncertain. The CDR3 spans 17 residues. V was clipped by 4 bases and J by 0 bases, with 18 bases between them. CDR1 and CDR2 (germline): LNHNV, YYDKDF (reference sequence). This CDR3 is CATSIGLTPPMNTEAFF. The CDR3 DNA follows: TGTGCCACCAGCATTGGACTGACACCCCCCATGAACACTGAAGCTTTCTTT.

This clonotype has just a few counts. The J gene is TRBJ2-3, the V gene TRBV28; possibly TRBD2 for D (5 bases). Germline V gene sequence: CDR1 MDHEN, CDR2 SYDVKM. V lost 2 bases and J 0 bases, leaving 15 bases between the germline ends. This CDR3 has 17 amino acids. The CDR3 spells CASSLLLRAASTDTQYF. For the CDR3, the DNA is TGTGCCAGCAGTTTACTTCTCAGAGCGGCGAGCACAGATACGCAGTATTTT. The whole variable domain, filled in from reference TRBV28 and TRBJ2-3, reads DVKVTQSSRYLVKRTGEKVFLECVQDMDHENMFWYRQDPGLGLRLIYFSYDVKMKEKGDIPEGYSVSREKKERFSLILESASTNQTSMYLCASSLLLRAASTDTQYFGPGTRLTVL.

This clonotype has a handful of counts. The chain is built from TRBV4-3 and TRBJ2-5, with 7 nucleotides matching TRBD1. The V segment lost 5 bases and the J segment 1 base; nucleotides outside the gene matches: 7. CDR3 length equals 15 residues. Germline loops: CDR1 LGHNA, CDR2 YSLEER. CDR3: CASSRQGRGQETQYF. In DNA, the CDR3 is TGCGCCAGCAGCAGACAGGGTCGGGGCCAAGAGACCCAGTACTTC.

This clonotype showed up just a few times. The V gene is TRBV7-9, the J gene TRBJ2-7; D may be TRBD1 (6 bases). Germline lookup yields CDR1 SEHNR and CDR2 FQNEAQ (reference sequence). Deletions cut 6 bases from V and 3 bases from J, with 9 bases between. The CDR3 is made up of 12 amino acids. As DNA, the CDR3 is TGTGCCAGCAGATACAGGGACTACGAGCAGTACTTC. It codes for CASRYRDYEQYF.

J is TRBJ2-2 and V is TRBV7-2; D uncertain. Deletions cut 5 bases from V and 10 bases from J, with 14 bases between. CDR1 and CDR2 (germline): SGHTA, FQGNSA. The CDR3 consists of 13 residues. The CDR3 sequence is CASSTELVVELFF. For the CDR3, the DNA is TGTGCCAGCAGCACAGAACTCGTTGTGGAGCTGTTTTTT.

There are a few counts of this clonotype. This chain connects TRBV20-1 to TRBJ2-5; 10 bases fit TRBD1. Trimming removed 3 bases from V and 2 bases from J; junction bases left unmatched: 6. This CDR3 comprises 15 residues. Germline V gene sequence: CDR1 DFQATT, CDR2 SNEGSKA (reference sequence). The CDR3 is CSASRTGGWQETQYF. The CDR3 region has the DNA TGCAGTGCTAGTAGGACAGGGGGGTGGCAAGAGACCCAGTACTTC.

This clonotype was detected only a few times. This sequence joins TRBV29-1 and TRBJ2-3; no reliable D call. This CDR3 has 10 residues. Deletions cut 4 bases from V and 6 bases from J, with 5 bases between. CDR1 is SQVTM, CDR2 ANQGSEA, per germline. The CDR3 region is CSVVGDTQYF. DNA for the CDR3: TGCAGCGTTGTGGGCGATACGCAGTATTTT.

CDR3 DNA: TGTGCCAGCAGCCAAGTTGTCATGGTGGGAGGGCCGGATACGCAGTATTTT. Its protein is CASSQVVMVGGPDTQYF. The gene calls are TRBV4-2 and TRBJ2-3; 7 nucleotides align to TRBD2. V trimming: 1 base; J trimming: 6 bases; junction bases outside the gene matches: 13. In germline, CDR1 is LGHNA, CDR2 YNFKEQ. CDR3 size: 17 residues.

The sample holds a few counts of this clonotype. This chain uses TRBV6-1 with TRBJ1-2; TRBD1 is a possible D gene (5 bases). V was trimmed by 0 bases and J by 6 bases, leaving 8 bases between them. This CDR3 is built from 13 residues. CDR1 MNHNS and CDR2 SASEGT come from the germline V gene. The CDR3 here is CASSEAFRDGYTF. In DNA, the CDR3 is TGTGCCAGCAGTGAAGCATTCAGGGATGGCTACACCTTC.

The CDR3 nucleotides are TGTGCCAGCAGCCATGGAGGGGCCTATAATTCACCCCTCCACTTT. Translation gives CASSHGGAYNSPLHF. V is TRBV3-1 and J is TRBJ1-6; tentative D call: TRBD1 (5 bases). Germline V gene data show CDR1 as LGHDT and CDR2 as YNNKEL (reference sequence). Trimming cost V 3 bases and J 2 bases, with 8 bases left between them. The CDR3 consists of 15 residues.